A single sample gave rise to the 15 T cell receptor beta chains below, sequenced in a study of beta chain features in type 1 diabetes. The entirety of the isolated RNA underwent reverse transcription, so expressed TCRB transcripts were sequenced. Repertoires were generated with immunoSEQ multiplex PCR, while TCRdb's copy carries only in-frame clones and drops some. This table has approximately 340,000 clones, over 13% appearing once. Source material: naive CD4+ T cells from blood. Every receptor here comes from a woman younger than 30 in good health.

In DNA form, the CDR3 reads TGCGCCAGCAGCTTGACAGGTAGCAATCAGCCCCAGCATTTT. It yields the protein CASSLTGSNQPQHF. The chain is built from TRBV5-1 and TRBJ1-5, with D perhaps matching TRBD1 (5 bases). Germline V CDR1 and CDR2: SGHRS, YFSETQ. This CDR3 comprises 14 residues. Between the trimmed V and J ends, which lost 1 base and 0 bases, there was a span of 5 bases.

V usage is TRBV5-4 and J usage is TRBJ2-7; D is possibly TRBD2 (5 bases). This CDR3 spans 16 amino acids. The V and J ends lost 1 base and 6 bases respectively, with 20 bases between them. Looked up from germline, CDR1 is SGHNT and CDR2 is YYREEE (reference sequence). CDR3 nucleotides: TGTGCCAGCAGCTTGCTGCTAGCTTCCAGACGGGTCGAGCAGTACTTC. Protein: CASSLLLASRRVEQYF.

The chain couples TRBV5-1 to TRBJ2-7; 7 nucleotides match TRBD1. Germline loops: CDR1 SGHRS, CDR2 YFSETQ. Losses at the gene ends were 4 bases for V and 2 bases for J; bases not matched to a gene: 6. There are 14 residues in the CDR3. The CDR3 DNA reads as TGCGCCAGCAGCCAGACCGGGACAGCCTACGAGCAGTACTTC. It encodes CASSQTGTAYEQYF.

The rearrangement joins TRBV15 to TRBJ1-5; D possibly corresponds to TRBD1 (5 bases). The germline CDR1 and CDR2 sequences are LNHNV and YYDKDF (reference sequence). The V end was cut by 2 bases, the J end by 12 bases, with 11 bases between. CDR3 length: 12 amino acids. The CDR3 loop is CATSRRDSIQHF. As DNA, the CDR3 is TGTGCCACCAGCAGAAGGGACTCAATCCAGCATTTT.

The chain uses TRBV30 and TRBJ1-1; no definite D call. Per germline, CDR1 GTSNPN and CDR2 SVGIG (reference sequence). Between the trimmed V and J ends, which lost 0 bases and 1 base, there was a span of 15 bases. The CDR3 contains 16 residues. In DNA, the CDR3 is TGTGCCTGGAGTGTACATTTCGGCACGGGGAACACTGAAGCTTTCTTT. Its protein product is CAWSVHFGTGNTEAFF.

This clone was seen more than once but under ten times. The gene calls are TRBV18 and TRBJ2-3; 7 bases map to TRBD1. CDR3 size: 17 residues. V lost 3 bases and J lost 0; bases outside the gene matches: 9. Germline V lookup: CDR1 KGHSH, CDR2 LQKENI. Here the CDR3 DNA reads TGTGCCAGCTCACCGCCTTTGGGACAGTCTAGCACAGATACGCAGTATTTT. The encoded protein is CASSPPLGQSSTDTQYF. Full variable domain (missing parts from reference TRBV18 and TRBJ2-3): NAGVMQNPRHLVRRRGQEARLRCSPMKGHSHVYWYRQLPEEGLKFMVYLQKENIIDESGMPKERFSAEFPKEGPSILRIQQVVRGDSAAYFCASSPPLGQSSTDTQYFGPGTRLTVL.

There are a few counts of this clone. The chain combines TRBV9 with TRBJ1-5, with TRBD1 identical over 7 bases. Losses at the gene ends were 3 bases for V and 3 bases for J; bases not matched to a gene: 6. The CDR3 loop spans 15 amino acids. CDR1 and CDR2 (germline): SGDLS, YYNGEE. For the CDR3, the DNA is TGTGCCAGCAGCGCCGGGACAGCAGTCAATCAGCCCCAGCATTTT. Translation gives CASSAGTAVNQPQHF.

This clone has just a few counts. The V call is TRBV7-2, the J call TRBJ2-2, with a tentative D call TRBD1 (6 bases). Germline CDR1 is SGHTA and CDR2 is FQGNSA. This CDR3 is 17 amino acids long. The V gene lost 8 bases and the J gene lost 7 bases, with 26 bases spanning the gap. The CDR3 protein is CASARSSQGKWGGELFF. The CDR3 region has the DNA TGTGCCAGCGCCCGCAGTTCCCAGGGGAAATGGGGCGGGGAGCTGTTTTTT.

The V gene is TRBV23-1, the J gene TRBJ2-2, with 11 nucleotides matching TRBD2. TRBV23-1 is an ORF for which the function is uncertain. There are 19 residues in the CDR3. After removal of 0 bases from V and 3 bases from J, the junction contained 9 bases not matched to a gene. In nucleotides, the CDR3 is TGCGCCAGCAGTCAATCAAGAGGGACTAGCGGACGAGACACCGGGGAGCTGTTTTTT. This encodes CASSQSRGTSGRDTGELFF.

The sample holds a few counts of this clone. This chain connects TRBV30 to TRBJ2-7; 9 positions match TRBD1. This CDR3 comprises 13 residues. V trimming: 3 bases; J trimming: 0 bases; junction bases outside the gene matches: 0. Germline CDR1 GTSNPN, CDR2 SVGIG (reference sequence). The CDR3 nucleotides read TGTGCCTGGAGGACAGGGGGCTCCTACGAGCAGTACTTC. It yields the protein CAWRTGGSYEQYF.

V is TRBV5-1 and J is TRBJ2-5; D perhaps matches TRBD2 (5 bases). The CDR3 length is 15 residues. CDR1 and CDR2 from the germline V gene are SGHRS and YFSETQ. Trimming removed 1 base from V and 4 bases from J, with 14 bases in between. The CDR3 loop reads CASSLPSPGPETQYF. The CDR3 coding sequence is TGCGCCAGCAGCTTGCCTAGCCCAGGCCCAGAGACCCAGTACTTC.

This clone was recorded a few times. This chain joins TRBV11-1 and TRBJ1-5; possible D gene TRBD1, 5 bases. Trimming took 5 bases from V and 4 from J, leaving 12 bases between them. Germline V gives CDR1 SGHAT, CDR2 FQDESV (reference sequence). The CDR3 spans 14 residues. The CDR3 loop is CASSPPGGNQPQHF. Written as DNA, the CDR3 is TGTGCCAGCAGCCCGCCCGGGGGGAATCAGCCCCAGCATTTT.

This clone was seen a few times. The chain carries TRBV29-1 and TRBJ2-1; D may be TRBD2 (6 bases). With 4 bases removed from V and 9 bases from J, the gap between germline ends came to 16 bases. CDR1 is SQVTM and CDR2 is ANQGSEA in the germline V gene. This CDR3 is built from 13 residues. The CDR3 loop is CSVVGDSRGEQFF. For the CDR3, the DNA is TGCAGCGTTGTTGGGGACTCCAGAGGTGAGCAGTTCTTC.

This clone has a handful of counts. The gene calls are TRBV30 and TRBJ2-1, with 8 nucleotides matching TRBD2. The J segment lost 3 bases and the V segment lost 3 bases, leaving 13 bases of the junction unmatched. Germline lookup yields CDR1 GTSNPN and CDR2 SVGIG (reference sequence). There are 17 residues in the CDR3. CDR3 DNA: TGTGCCTGGAGAGTTGGGCAACTAGCGGTAAACTACAATGAGCAGTTCTTC. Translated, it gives CAWRVGQLAVNYNEQFF.

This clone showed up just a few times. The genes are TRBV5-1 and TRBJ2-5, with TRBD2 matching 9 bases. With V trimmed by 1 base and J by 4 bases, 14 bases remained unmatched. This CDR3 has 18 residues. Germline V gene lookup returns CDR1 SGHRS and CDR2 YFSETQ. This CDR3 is CASSLRVGGRASRETQYF. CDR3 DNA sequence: TGCGCCAGCAGCTTGAGAGTGGGCGGGAGGGCCAGTCGAGAGACCCAGTACTTC. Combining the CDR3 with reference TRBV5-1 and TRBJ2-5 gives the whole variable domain KAGVTQTPRYLIKTRGQQVTLSCSPISGHRSVSWYQQTPGQGLQFLFEYFSETQRNKGNFPGRFSGRQFSNSRSEMNVSTLELGDSALYLCASSLRVGGRASRETQYFGPGTRLLVL.